Listed below are T cell receptor beta chains from one sample, sequenced in a study of blood T cell repertoires in COVID-19. TCRdb's table, derived via immunoSEQ multiplex PCR, lists solely in-frame clones and lacks some. In the table there are around 250,000 clones, about 82% of which are singletons. The sequenced sample was PBMCs or T cells enriched from blood (not recorded which). The origin of the receptors is a woman aged 50 to 60 with acute COVID-19. CDR3s include the opening cysteine and the closing phenylalanine or tryptophan. The D gene is left open where the match is weak. Clone size, where shown, is once, few, many, or a class for clones that have expanded.

TRBJ2-1 14 . TRBV18 TRBD1 CASSRDREDNGEFF TGTGCCAGCTCCCGGGACAGGGAGGATAATGGGGAGTTCTTC
TRBJ1-4 17 once TRBV30 TRBD1 CAWRETGAVPTNEKLFF TGTGCCTGGAGGGAGACAGGGGCGGTTCCAACTAATGAAAAACTGTTTTTT
TRBJ1-1 14 . TRBV11-3 . CASSLGAGNTEAFF TGTGCCAGCAGCCTAGGCGCGGGGAACACTGAAGCTTTCTTT
TRBJ1-2 15 few TRBV19 . CASSKAEPTNYGYTF TGTGCCAGTAGTAAGGCGGAACCCACCAACTATGGCTACACCTTC
TRBJ1-1 14 . TRBV7-2 TRBD1 CASSQTGGRTEAFF TGTGCCAGCAGCCAGACAGGGGGTAGGACTGAAGCTTTCTTT
TRBJ1-3 13 . TRBV18 . CASSTGSGNTIYF TGTGCCAGCTCAACGGGTTCTGGAAACACCATATATTTT
TRBJ1-2 13 . TRBV29-1 . CSVENRDINGYTF TGCAGCGTGGAAAACAGGGACATCAATGGCTACACCTTC
TRBJ2-7 14 . TRBV6-5 . CASSPETGSYEQYF TGTGCCAGCAGCCCCGAGACAGGCTCCTACGAGCAGTACTTC
TRBJ1-2 15 . TRBV19 . CASSIQVSWLYGYTF TGTGCCAGTAGTATCCAGGTCTCGTGGCTCTATGGCTACACCTTC
TRBJ2-1 14 . TRBV14 . CASSQRGSYNEQFF TGTGCCAGCAGCCAAAGAGGCAGCTACAATGAGCAGTTCTTC
TRBJ2-3 17 . TRBV7-9 TRBD2 CASSPRPSGGSTDTQYF TGTGCCAGCAGCCCACGGCCTAGCGGGGGTAGCACAGATACGCAGTATTTT
TRBJ1-2 15 . TRBV18 . CASSPGGRGNYGYTF TGTGCCAGCTCACCAGGCGGCCGGGGGAACTATGGCTACACCTTC
TRBJ1-2 12 . TRBV7-3 . CASSSDRGGYTF TGTGCCAGCAGCTCGGATCGGGGTGGCTACACCTTC
TRBJ2-1 14 . TRBV6-6 TRBD1 CASSPTGRGNEQFF TGTGCCAGCAGTCCGACAGGGAGAGGAAATGAGCAGTTCTTC
TRBJ1-6 17 . TRBV7-9 TRBD1 CASSLDRGTPRNSPLHF TGTGCCAGCAGCTTAGACAGGGGAACCCCTCGTAATTCACCCCTCCACTTT
TRBJ1-1 13 . TRBV12-3/TRBV12-4 . CASSLAEGTEAFF TGTGCCAGCAGTTTAGCCGAGGGCACTGAAGCTTTCTTT